Below, one T cell receptor beta chain is given with its context. This clone has ten or more counts. This clone's antigen is unknown. Base qualities were left out, and no much larger clone turns up one base away. Libraries were built with PCR. TCRdb shows the sequencer as Illumina HiSeq 4000. The TCR beta-chain CDR3 region of each patient was profiled by high-throughput sequencing. Regarding the original processing steps: A classifier to discriminate distant-metastatic papillary thyroid cancer patients was built from CDR3 differences across clinicopathological groups. Repertoire diversity was assessed with the Shannon index, and tumor-blood repertoire similarity with the Morisita-Horn index. TCRdb passed the public sequencing reads through fastp at Q25 and MiXCR, retaining productive beta sequences. TCRdb, not the original authors, processed these V and J calls. The sample table lists tens of thousands of clones, around 15% of them with a count of one. The ten biggest clones cover nearly 3.5% of the sample.

This entry belongs to a study of metastatic and nonmetastatic thyroid tumors (dated by TCRdb to the early 2020s). Regarding the study in general: Repertoires were compared across peripheral blood and tumor or nodule tissue samples from malignant and benign thyroid patients.

General conclusions and limits of the study: In both blood and tumor samples, malignant tumors were reported to have significantly higher TCR beta diversity than benign nodules.

V gives up 2 bases and J gives up 3 bases, and the segment between their germline ends measures 17 bases. From the cysteine up to the phenylalanine, the CDR3 has a length of 16 residues. The kept DNA is CDR3 alone, 48 bases in frame from the first base. Reading the germline V gene gives CDR1 SGHVS and CDR2 FQNEAQ. No patient had received any treatment before thyroid surgery. The study retrospectively analysed patient clinical samples collected from about 2012 to 2019 using T-cell receptor beta sequencing. The material sequenced was blood. The chain joins TRBV7-8 to TRBJ2-7, with TRBD1 as a weak D call on 6 bases. The TCR sequence derives from a female donor with papillary thyroid cancer or a benign thyroid nodule (not recorded which). Some clones in this sample may be carry-over from other donors' samples. The CDR3 in this case is CASSLMDSNINYEQYF. The sequenced DNA is TGTGCCAGCAGCTTAATGGACAGCAACATTAACTACGAGCAGTACTTC.